Detailed here is one TCR beta chain. The antigen remains unidentified. This specimen belongs to a study of persistence of HIV-infected CD4 T cells. Between the trimmed V and J ends, which lost 1 base and 6 bases, there was a span of 16 bases. CDR3 length equals 16 residues. Germline lookup yields CDR1 LNHDA and CDR2 SQIVND (reference sequence). Lysates of CMV-infected fibroblasts at 9 to 10 ug/mL stimulated these cells. Memory cells lacking CD40L and CD69 with high CD45RO were sorted. The immunoSEQ assay was version 4, run in survey mode. Clones were read by immunoSEQ multiplex PCR, and TCRdb kept only the in-frame ones, dropping some. The sample lists over 25,000 clones, roughly 82% occurring once.

This TCR was recovered from an adult man with HIV who was CMV-seropositive. V usage is TRBV19 and J usage is TRBJ2-4; the D gene is possibly TRBD2 (5 bases). The material sequenced was CD4+ T cells sorted from PBMCs after roughly 18-hour stimulation, taken from a patient who received antiretroviral therapy. CDR3: CASSIGWSGRGNIQYF. The CDR3 nucleotides are TGTGCCAGTAGTATAGGCTGGTCGGGTCGGGGAAACATTCAGTACTTC.